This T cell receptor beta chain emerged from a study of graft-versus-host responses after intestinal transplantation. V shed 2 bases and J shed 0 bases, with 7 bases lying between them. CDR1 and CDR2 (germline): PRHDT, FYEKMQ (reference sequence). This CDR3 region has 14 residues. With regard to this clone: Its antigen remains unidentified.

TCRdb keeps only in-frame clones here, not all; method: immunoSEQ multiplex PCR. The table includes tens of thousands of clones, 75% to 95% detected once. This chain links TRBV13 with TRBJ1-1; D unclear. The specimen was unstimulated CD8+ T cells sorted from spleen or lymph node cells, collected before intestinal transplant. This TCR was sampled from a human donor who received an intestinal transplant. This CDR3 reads CASSLFGMNTEAFF. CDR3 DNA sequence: TGTGCCAGCAGCTTATTCGGGATGAACACTGAAGCTTTCTTT.